This paragraph reports one T cell receptor beta chain. The CDR3 is 16 amino acids. V was clipped by 1 base and J by 3 bases; unmatched bases: 7. Germline V gene sequence: CDR1 MNHEY, CDR2 SVGAGI. The data were taken from a study of shared clonotypes between healthy human individuals. CD45RO-negative, CCR7-selected cells formed the naive CD8 fraction, which excluded terminally differentiated effector memory CD45RA+ cells. The assay was immunoSEQ multiplex PCR, and TCRdb's table has in-frame clones only and misses some. The table has about 2.2 million clones, over 85% seen once. The sample consisted of naive CD8+ T cells from PBMCs. The chain joins TRBV6-5 to TRBJ2-3, with 7 nucleotides matching TRBD2. This receptor was identified in a man between 18 and 35 years old in good health. Some clones in this sample may be carry-over from other donors' samples. The CDR3 spells CASSYYRREGTDTQYF. The CDR3 coding sequence is TGTGCCAGCAGTTACTACCGCAGGGAGGGAACAGATACGCAGTATTTT.